The rows below give T cell receptor beta chains drawn from one sample of a study of identical twins. TCRdb used MiXCR to reprocess the 5' RACE reads, holding one entry per CDR3 protein. The repertoire holds roughly 220,000 distinct CDR3 sequences, with 6.5% as singletons. These records were also assigned to another study, of T cells expressing NK-cell markers.

Sequencing was carried out using CD8+ T cells sorted from blood. Receptor source: a young woman in good health. CDR3s include the opening cysteine and the closing phenylalanine or tryptophan. The D gene is left open where the match is weak. Only some rows state a clone size, as once, few, many or a class for expanded clones.

j_gene: TRBJ2-7; abundance: few; v_gene: TRBV11-2; d_gene: -; CDR3aa: CASSADWTPDLGCEQYF; CDR3nt: TGTGCCAGCAGCGCCGATTGGACACCCGACCTCGGTTGCGAGCAGTACTTC
j_gene: TRBJ2-2; abundance: -; v_gene: TRBV5-1; d_gene: -; CDR3aa: CASSLVEGANTGELFF; CDR3nt: TGCGCCAGCAGCTTGGTTGAGGGTGCGAACACCGGGGAGCTGTTTTTT
j_gene: TRBJ2-3; abundance: -; v_gene: TRBV27; d_gene: TRBD1; CDR3aa: CASSDRTGGGTGVPTDTQYF; CDR3nt: TGTGCCAGCAGTGACCGGACAGGGGGTGGTACGGGAGTCCCCACAGATACGCAGTATTTT
j_gene: TRBJ2-3; abundance: few; v_gene: TRBV2; d_gene: TRBD2; CDR3aa: CASTSGGVITDTQYF; CDR3nt: TGTGCCAGCACCAGCGGGGGGGTTATCACAGATACGCAGTATTTT
j_gene: TRBJ1-5; abundance: many; v_gene: TRBV15; d_gene: -; CDR3aa: CATSSPDSNQPQHF; CDR3nt: TGTGCCACCAGCAGCCCCGATAGCAATCAGCCCCAGCATTTT
j_gene: TRBJ1-5; abundance: -; v_gene: TRBV2; d_gene: -; CDR3aa: CASRKGGNQPQHF; CDR3nt: TGTGCCAGCAGAAAGGGGGGTAATCAGCCCCAGCATTTT
j_gene: TRBJ1-2; abundance: many; v_gene: TRBV9; d_gene: -; CDR3aa: CASASRDGYTF; CDR3nt: TGTGCCAGCGCATCCAGGGATGGCTACACCTTC
j_gene: TRBJ1-1; abundance: -; v_gene: TRBV14; d_gene: -; CDR3aa: CASSPRKGVNTEAFF; CDR3nt: TGTGCCAGCAGCCCCCGGAAAGGAGTGAACACTGAAGCTTTCTTT
j_gene: TRBJ2-5; abundance: few; v_gene: TRBV9; d_gene: TRBD2; CDR3aa: CASSAIGTSIETQYF; CDR3nt: TGTGCCAGCAGCGCTATTGGGACTAGCATAGAGACCCAGTACTTC
j_gene: TRBJ1-5; abundance: many; v_gene: TRBV6-1; d_gene: -; CDR3aa: CASSPGLNQPQHF; CDR3nt: TGTGCCAGCAGTCCAGGGCTTAATCAGCCCCAGCATTTT
j_gene: TRBJ2-2; abundance: few; v_gene: TRBV6-5; d_gene: -; CDR3aa: CASSYGLRSATGELFF; CDR3nt: TGTGCCAGCAGTTACGGGTTGAGGTCCGCGACCGGGGAGCTGTTTTTT
j_gene: TRBJ2-3; abundance: -; v_gene: TRBV7-3; d_gene: -; CDR3aa: CASSPQRRGTDTQYF; CDR3nt: TGTGCCAGCAGCCCACAGCGGCGGGGCACAGATACGCAGTATTTT
j_gene: TRBJ2-1; abundance: many; v_gene: TRBV7-8; d_gene: TRBD1; CDR3aa: CASSYPTGSPNNEQFF; CDR3nt: TGTGCCAGCAGCTATCCGACAGGGTCACCGAACAATGAGCAGTTCTTC
j_gene: TRBJ2-2; abundance: -; v_gene: TRBV7-6; d_gene: -; CDR3aa: CASSLEAQVLSGELFF; CDR3nt: TGTGCCAGCAGCTTAGAGGCGCAGGTCCTTTCCGGGGAGCTGTTTTTT
j_gene: TRBJ1-3; abundance: many; v_gene: TRBV21-1; d_gene: -; CDR3aa: CASISGSGNTIYF; CDR3nt: TGTGCCAGCATCTCAGGCTCTGGAAACACCATATATTTT
j_gene: TRBJ1-1; abundance: -; v_gene: TRBV6-2/TRBV6-3; d_gene: -; CDR3aa: CASSYRGSNTEAFF; CDR3nt: TGTGCCAGCAGTTACAGGGGCTCGAACACTGAAGCTTTCTTT
j_gene: TRBJ1-1; abundance: few; v_gene: TRBV30; d_gene: -; CDR3aa: CAWTYPGGPEAFF; CDR3nt: TGTGCCTGGACCTACCCTGGCGGACCTGAAGCTTTCTTT
j_gene: TRBJ2-7; abundance: few; v_gene: TRBV14; d_gene: TRBD1; CDR3aa: CASSRTGLPTYEQYF; CDR3nt: TGTGCCAGCAGCCGGACAGGGCTACCAACCTACGAGCAGTACTTC
j_gene: TRBJ2-1; abundance: -; v_gene: TRBV12-5; d_gene: -; CDR3aa: CASGLFPQEQFF; CDR3nt: TGTGCTAGTGGTTTGTTCCCGCAGGAGCAGTTCTTC
j_gene: TRBJ2-1; abundance: -; v_gene: TRBV7-9; d_gene: -; CDR3aa: CASSHPYQRDDNEQFF; CDR3nt: TGTGCCAGCAGCCATCCTTACCAGCGCGACGACAATGAGCAGTTCTTC
j_gene: TRBJ1-1; abundance: many; v_gene: TRBV29-1; d_gene: -; CDR3aa: CSARRGSTEAFF; CDR3nt: TGCAGCGCCCGGAGGGGTAGCACTGAAGCTTTCTTT
j_gene: TRBJ1-4; abundance: many; v_gene: TRBV12-3/TRBV12-4; d_gene: -; CDR3aa: CASSRVGGLNEKLFF; CDR3nt: TGTGCCAGCAGTAGGGTTGGGGGCCTAAATGAAAAACTGTTTTTT
j_gene: TRBJ2-1; abundance: -; v_gene: TRBV20-1; d_gene: TRBD2; CDR3aa: CSATREGRYNEQFF; CDR3nt: TGCAGTGCAACGCGGGAGGGCCGCTACAATGAGCAGTTCTTC
j_gene: TRBJ1-5; abundance: few; v_gene: TRBV5-5; d_gene: TRBD1; CDR3aa: CASSITGGVDQPQHF; CDR3nt: TGTGCCAGCAGCATAACAGGGGGCGTGGATCAGCCCCAGCATTTT
j_gene: TRBJ2-3; abundance: many; v_gene: TRBV4-3; d_gene: TRBD2; CDR3aa: CASSQGAGEITDTQYF; CDR3nt: TGCGCCAGCAGCCAAGGGGCGGGAGAGATCACAGATACGCAGTATTTT
j_gene: TRBJ2-7; abundance: few; v_gene: TRBV28; d_gene: TRBD2; CDR3aa: CASSLRGLAGAPQTYEQYF; CDR3nt: TGTGCCAGCAGTCTTAGGGGACTAGCGGGAGCTCCCCAAACCTACGAGCAGTACTTC
j_gene: TRBJ2-1; abundance: few; v_gene: TRBV27; d_gene: TRBD2; CDR3aa: CASRGGGGGPYNEQFF; CDR3nt: TGTGCCAGCAGGGGTGGTGGCGGGGGACCTTACAATGAGCAGTTCTTC
j_gene: TRBJ2-7; abundance: many; v_gene: TRBV3-1; d_gene: -; CDR3aa: CASSRGALYEQYF; CDR3nt: TGTGCCAGCAGCCGGGGGGCTCTCTACGAGCAGTACTTC
j_gene: TRBJ2-1; abundance: few; v_gene: TRBV9; d_gene: -; CDR3aa: CASSVWGANEQFF; CDR3nt: TGTGCCAGCAGCGTATGGGGGGCGAATGAGCAGTTCTTC
j_gene: TRBJ1-2; abundance: few; v_gene: TRBV20-1; d_gene: TRBD1; CDR3aa: CSVPPTGVGLGYTF; CDR3nt: TGCAGTGTTCCTCCGACAGGGGTAGGGCTTGGCTACACCTTC
j_gene: TRBJ2-5; abundance: -; v_gene: TRBV24-1; d_gene: -; CDR3aa: CATSDDDGEETQYF; CDR3nt: TGTGCCACCAGTGATGATGACGGGGAAGAGACCCAGTACTTC
j_gene: TRBJ1-2; abundance: -; v_gene: TRBV10-3; d_gene: TRBD1; CDR3aa: CAISDYRGTYGYTF; CDR3nt: TGTGCCATCAGTGATTACAGGGGGACCTATGGCTACACCTTC
j_gene: TRBJ2-1; abundance: few; v_gene: TRBV27; d_gene: TRBD2; CDR3aa: CASSPISASGYNEQFF; CDR3nt: TGTGCCAGCAGTCCCATATCGGCTAGCGGGTACAATGAGCAGTTCTTC
j_gene: TRBJ1-1; abundance: few; v_gene: TRBV12-3/TRBV12-4; d_gene: -; CDR3aa: CASSLGGAATEAFF; CDR3nt: TGTGCCAGCAGTTTGGGAGGGGCAGCCACTGAAGCTTTCTTT